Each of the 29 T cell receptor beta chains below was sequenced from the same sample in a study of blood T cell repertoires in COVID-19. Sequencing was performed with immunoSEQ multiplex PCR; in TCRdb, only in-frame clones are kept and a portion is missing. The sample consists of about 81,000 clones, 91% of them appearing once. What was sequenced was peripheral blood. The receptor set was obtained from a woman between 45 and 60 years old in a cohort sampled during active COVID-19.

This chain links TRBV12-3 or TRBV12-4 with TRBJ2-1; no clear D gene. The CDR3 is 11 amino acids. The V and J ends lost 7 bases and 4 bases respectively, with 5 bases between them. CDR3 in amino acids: CASNNYNEQFF. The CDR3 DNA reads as TGTGCCAGCAATAATTACAATGAGCAGTTCTTC.

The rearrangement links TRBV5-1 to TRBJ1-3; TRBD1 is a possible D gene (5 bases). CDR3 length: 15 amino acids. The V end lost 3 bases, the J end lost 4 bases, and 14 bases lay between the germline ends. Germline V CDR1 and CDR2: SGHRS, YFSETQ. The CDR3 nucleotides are TGCGCCAGCAGCTCCAGGGTGGGTGAGGGAAACACCATATATTTT. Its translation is CASSSRVGEGNTIYF.

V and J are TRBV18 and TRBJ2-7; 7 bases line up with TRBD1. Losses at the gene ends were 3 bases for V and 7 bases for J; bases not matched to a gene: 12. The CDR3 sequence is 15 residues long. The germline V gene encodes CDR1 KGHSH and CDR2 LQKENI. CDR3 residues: CASSPRTGVRREQYF. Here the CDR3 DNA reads TGTGCCAGCTCACCTCGAACAGGGGTGAGGAGGGAGCAGTACTTC.

The CDR3 DNA sequence: TGTGCCAGCAGACGACAGGGATTGAGGAACACCATATATTTT. Translated: CASRRQGLRNTIYF. V gene TRBV6-5 combines with J gene TRBJ1-3; 7 nucleotides line up with TRBD1. This CDR3 comprises 14 residues. Trimming cost V 6 bases and J 7 bases; bases outside gene matches: 9. Germline lookup yields CDR1 MNHEY and CDR2 SVGAGI.

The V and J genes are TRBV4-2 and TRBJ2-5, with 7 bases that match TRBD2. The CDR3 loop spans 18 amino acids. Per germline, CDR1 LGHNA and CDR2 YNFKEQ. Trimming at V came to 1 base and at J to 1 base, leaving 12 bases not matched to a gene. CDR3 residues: CASSQVGGGAGSQETQYF. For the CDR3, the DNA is TGTGCCAGCAGCCAAGTAGGCGGGGGTGCCGGTTCCCAAGAGACCCAGTACTTC.

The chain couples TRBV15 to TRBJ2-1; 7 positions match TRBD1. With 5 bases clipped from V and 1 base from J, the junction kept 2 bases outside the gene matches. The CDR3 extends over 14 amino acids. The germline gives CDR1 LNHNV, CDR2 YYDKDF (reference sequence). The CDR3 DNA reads TGTGCCACCAGCTTGACAGGGTCCTACAATGAGCAGTTCTTC. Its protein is CATSLTGSYNEQFF. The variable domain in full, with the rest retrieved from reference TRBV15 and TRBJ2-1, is DAMVIQNPRYQVTQFGKPVTLSCSQTLNHNVMYWYQQKSSQAPKLLFHYYDKDFNNEADTPDNFQSRRPNTSFCFLDIRSPGLGDTAMYLCATSLTGSYNEQFFGPGTRLTVL.

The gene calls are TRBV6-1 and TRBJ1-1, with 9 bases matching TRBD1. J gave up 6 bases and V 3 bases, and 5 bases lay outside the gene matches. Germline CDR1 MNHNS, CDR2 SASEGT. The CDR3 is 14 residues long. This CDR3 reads CASSEETGGPEAFF. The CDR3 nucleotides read TGTGCCAGCAGTGAGGAGACAGGGGGGCCTGAAGCTTTCTTT.

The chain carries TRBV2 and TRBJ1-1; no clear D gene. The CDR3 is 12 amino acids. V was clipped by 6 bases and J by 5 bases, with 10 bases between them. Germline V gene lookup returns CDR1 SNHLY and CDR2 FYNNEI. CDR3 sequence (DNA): TGTGCCAGCAGGAAGGGAGGTACTGAAGCTTTCTTT. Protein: CASRKGGTEAFF.

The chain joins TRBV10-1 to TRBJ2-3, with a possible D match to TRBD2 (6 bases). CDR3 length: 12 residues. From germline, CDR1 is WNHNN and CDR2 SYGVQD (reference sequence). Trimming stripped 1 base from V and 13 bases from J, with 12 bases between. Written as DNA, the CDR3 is TGCGCCAGCAGTGAGTATGGGGGGTCGGAGTATTTT. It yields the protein CASSEYGGSEYF.

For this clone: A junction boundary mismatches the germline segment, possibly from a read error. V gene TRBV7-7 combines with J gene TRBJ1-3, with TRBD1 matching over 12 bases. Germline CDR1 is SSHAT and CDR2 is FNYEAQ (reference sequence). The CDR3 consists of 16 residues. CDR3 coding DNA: TGTGCTAGCAGCCCAGGGACAGGGGGCTGCGGAAACACCATATATTTT. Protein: CASSPGTGGCGNTIYF.

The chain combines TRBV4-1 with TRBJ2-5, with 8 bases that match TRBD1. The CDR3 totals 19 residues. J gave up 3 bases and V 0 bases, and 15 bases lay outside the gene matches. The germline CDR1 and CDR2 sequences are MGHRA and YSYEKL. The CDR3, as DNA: TGCGCCAGCAGCCAAGATCGGCCAGGGGGCGTTGCGCCTGAAGAGACCCAGTACTTC. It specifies CASSQDRPGGVAPEETQYF.

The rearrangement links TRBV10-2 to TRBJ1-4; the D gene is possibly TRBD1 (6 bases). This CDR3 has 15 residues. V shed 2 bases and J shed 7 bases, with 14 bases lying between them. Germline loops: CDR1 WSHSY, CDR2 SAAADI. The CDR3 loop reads CASSESGARGEKLFF. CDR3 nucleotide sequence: TGCGCCAGCAGTGAGAGTGGGGCCAGGGGTGAAAAACTGTTTTTT.

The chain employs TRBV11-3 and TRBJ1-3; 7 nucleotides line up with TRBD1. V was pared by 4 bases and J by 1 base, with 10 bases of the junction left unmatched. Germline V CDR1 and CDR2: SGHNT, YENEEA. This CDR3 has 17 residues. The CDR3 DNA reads TGTGCCAGCAGCTCAGGGGGGCCTGCCAGTTCTGGAAACACCATATATTTT. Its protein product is CASSSGGPASSGNTIYF.

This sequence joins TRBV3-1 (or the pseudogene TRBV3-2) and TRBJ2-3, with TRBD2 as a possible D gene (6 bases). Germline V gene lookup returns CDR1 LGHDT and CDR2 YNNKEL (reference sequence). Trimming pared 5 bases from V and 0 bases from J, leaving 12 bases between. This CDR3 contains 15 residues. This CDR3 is CASSFAGTSTDTQYF. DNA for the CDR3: TGTGCCAGCAGCTTTGCCGGGACTAGCACAGATACGCAGTATTTT.

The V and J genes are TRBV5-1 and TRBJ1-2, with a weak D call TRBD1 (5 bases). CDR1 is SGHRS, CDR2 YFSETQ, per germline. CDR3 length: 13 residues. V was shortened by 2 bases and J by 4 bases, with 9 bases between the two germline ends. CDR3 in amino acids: CASSFQGGYGYTF. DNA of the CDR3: TGCGCCAGCAGCTTCCAGGGTGGCTATGGCTACACCTTC.

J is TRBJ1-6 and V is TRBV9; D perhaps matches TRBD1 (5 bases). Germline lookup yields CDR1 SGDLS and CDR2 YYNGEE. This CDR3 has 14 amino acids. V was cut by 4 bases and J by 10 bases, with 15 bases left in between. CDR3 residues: CASSRVAQGSPLHF. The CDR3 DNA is TGTGCCAGCAGCCGCGTGGCTCAGGGCTCACCCCTCCACTTT. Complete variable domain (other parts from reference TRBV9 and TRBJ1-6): DSGVTQTPKHLITATGQRVTLRCSPRSGDLSVYWYQQSLDQGLQFLIQYYNGEERAKGNILERFSAQQFPDLHSELNLSSLELGDSALYFCASSRVAQGSPLHFGNGTRLTVT.

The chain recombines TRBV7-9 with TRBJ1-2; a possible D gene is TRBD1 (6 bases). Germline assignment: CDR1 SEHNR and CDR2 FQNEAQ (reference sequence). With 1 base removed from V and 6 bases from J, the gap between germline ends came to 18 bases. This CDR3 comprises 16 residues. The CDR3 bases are TGTGCCAGCAGCTTAGTAGGTTTATATGGGGGCCATGGCTACACCTTC. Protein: CASSLVGLYGGHGYTF.

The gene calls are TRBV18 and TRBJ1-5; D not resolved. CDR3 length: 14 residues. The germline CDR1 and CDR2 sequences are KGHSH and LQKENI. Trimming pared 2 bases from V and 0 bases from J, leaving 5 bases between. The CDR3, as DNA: TGTGCCAGCTCACCATCGGTTAGCAATCAGCCCCAGCATTTT. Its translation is CASSPSVSNQPQHF.

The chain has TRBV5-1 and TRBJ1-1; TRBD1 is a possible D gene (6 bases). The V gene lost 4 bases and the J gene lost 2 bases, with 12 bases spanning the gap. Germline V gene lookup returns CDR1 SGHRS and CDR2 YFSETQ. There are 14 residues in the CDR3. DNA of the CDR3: TGCGCCAGCAGCCCGACAGGCACAAACACTGAAGCTTTCTTT. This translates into CASSPTGTNTEAFF.

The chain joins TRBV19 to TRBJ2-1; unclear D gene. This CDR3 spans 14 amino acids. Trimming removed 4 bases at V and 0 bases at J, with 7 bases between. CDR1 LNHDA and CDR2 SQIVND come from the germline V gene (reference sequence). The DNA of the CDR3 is TGTGCCAGTAGTAGCGGATTCTCCTACAATGAGCAGTTCTTC. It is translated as CASSSGFSYNEQFF.

Here the CDR3 reads CASTRGEGKAFF. The CDR3 coding sequence is TGTGCCAGCACACGGGGGGAGGGAAAAGCTTTCTTT. The chain has TRBV28 and TRBJ1-1; D possibly corresponds to TRBD1 (5 bases). Trimming removed 7 bases at V and 9 bases at J, with 15 bases between. The V gene's germline CDR1 is MDHEN and CDR2 SYDVKM. This CDR3 is 12 amino acids long.

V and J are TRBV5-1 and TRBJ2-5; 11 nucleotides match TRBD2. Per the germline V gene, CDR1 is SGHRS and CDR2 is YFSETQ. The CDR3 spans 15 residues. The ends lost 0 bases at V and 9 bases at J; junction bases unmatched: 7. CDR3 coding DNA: TGCGCCAGCAGCTTGGCCACTAGCGGGAGCAGGGCCCAGTACTTC. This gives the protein CASSLATSGSRAQYF.

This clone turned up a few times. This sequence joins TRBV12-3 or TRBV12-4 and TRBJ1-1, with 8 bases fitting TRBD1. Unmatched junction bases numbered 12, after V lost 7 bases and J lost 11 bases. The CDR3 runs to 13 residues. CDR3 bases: TGTGCCAGCAAACAAACCACAGGGGGTGACGCTTTCTTT. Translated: CASKQTTGGDAFF.

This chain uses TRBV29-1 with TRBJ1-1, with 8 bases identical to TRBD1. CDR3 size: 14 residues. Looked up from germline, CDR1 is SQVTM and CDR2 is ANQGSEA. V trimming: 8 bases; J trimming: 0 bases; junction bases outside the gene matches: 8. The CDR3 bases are TGCAGCATCCACACGACAGGGGTGAACACTGAAGCTTTCTTT. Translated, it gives CSIHTTGVNTEAFF.

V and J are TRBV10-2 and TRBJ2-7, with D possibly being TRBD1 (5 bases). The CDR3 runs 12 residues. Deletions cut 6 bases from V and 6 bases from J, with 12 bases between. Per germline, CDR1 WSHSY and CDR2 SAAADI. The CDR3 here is CASSMQGAEQYF. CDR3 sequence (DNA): TGCGCCAGCAGCATGCAGGGTGCCGAGCAGTACTTC.

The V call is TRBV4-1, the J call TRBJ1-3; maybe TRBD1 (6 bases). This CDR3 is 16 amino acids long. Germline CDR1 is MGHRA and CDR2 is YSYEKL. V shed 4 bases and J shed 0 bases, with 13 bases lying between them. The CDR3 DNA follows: TGCGCCAGCAGCCTTTGGACAGCTAGCTCTGGAAACACCATATATTTT. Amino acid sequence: CASSLWTASSGNTIYF.

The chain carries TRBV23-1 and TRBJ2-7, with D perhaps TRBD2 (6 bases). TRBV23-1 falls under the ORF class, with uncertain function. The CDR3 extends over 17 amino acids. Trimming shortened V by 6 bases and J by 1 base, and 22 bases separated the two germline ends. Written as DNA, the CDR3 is TGCGCCAGCAGACCTAACCCCCGGGGGTATAAATCCTACGAGCAGTACTTC. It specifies CASRPNPRGYKSYEQYF.

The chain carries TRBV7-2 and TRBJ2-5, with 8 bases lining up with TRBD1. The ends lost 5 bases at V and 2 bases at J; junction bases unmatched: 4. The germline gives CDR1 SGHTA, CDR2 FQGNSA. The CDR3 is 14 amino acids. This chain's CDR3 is CASSPQGAQETQYF. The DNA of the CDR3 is TGTGCCAGCAGCCCCCAGGGGGCACAAGAGACCCAGTACTTC.

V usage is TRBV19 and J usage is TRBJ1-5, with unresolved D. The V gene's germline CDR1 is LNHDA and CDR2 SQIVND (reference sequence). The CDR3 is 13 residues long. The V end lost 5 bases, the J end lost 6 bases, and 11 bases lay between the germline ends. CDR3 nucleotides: TGTGCCAGTAGTCCAGAGGGAAGTCAGCCCCAGCATTTT. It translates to CASSPEGSQPQHF.